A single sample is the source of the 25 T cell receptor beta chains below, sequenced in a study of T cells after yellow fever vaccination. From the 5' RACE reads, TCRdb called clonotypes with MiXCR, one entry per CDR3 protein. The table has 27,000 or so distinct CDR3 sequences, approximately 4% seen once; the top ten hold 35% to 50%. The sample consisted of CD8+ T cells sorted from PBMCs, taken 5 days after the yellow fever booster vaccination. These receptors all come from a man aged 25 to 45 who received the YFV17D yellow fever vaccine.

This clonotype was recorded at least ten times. The CDR3 protein is CATVNGGGTGELFF. CDR3 bases: TGTGCCACCGTCAACGGGGGGGGAACCGGGGAGCTGTTTTTT. The V call is TRBV2, the J call TRBJ2-2, with 8 bases lining up with TRBD2. Per the germline V gene, CDR1 is SNHLY and CDR2 is FYNNEI. V lost 10 bases and J lost 5; bases outside the gene matches: 9. This CDR3 is built from 14 residues.

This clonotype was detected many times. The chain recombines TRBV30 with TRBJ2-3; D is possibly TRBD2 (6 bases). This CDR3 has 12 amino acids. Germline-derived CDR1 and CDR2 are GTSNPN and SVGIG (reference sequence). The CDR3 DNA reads TGTACCGCAGGGACTCTCACAGATACGCAGTATTTT. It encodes CTAGTLTDTQYF.

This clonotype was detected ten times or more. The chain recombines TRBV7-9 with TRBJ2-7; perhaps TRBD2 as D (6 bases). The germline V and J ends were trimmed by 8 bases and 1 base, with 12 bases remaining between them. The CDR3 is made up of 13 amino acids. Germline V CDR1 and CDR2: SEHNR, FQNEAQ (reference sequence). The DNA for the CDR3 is TGTGCCAGCGCGGCGGAGGGATCCTACGAGCAGTACTTC. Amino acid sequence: CASAAEGSYEQYF.

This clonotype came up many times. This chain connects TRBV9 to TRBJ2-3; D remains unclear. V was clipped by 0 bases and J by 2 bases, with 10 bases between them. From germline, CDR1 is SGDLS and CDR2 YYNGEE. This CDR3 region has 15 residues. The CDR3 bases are TGTGCCAGCAGCGTAGATGCGGCCCACACAGATACGCAGTATTTT. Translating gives CASSVDAAHTDTQYF. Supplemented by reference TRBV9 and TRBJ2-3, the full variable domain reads DSGVTQTPKHLITATGQRVTLRCSPRSGDLSVYWYQQSLDQGLQFLIQYYNGEERAKGNILERFSAQQFPDLHSELNLSSLELGDSALYFCASSVDAAHTDTQYFGPGTRLTVL.

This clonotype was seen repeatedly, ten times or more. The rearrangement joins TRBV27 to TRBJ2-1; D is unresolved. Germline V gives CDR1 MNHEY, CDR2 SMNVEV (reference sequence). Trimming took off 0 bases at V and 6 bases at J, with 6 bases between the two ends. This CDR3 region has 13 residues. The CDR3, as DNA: TGTGCCAGCAGTTTATCTATCCGCAATGAGCAGTTCTTC. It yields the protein CASSLSIRNEQFF.

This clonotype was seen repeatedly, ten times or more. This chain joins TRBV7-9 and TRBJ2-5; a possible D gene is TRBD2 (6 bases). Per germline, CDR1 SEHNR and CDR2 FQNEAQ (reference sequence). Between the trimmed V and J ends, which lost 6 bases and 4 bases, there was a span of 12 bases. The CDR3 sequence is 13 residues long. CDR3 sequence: CASRGSGAETQYF. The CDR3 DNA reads TGTGCCAGCAGGGGTTCGGGAGCAGAGACCCAGTACTTC.

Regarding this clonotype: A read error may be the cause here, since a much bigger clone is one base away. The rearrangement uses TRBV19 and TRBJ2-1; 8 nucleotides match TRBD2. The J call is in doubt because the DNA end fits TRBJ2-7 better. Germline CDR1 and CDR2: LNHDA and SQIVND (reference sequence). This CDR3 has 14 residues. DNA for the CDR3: TGTGCCAGTAGTCAGCGGGAGTTGTACAATGAGCAGTACTTC. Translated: CASSQRELYNEQYF.

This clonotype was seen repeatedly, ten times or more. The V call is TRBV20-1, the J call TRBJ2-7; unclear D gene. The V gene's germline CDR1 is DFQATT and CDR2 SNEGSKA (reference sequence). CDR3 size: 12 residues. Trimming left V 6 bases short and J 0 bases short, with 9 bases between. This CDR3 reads CSALVSSYEQYF. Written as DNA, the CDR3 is TGCAGTGCCCTAGTGAGCTCCTACGAGCAGTACTTC.

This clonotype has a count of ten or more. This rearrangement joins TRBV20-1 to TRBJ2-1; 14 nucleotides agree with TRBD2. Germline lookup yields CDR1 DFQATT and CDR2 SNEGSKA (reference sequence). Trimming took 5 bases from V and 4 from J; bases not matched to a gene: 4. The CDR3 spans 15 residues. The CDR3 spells CSAERLAGGYNEQFF. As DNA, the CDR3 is TGCAGTGCTGAACGACTAGCGGGGGGGTACAATGAGCAGTTCTTC.

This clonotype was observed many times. CDR3 region: CSTDMLAVGNTEAFF. The CDR3 nucleotides are TGCAGCACCGATATGTTGGCGGTAGGGAACACTGAAGCTTTCTTT. The chain has TRBV29-1 and TRBJ1-1, with no clear D. V was trimmed by 8 bases and J by 1 base, leaving 20 bases between them. Germline-derived CDR1 and CDR2 are SQVTM and ANQGSEA. CDR3 length equals 15 residues.

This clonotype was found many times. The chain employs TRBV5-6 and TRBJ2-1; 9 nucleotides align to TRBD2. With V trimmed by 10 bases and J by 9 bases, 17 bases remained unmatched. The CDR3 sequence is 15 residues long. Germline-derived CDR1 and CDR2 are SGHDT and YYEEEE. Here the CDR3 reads CAASFLREGRGEQFF. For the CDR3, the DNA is TGTGCCGCCAGCTTCTTGCGGGAGGGCCGGGGTGAGCAGTTCTTC.

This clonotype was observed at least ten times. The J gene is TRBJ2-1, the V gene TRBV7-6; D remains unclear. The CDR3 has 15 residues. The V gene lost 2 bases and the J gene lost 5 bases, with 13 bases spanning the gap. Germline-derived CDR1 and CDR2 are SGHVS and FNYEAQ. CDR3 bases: TGTGCCAGCAGCTTAATGGGGAACGTCGACAATGAGCAGTTCTTC. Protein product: CASSLMGNVDNEQFF.

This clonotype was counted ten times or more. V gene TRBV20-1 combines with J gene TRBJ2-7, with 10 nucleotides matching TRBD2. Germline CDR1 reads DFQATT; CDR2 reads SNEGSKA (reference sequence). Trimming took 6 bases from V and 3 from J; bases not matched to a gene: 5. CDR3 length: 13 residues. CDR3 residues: CSAPSGSVYEQYF. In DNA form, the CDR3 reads TGCAGTGCACCTAGCGGGAGCGTCTACGAGCAGTACTTC.

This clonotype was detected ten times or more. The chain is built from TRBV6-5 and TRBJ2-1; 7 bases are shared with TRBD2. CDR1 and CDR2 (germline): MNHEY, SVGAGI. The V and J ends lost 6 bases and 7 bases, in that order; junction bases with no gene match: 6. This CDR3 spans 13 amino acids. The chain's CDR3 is CASRQGGPNEQFF. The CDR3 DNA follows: TGTGCCAGCAGGCAGGGAGGGCCGAATGAGCAGTTCTTC.

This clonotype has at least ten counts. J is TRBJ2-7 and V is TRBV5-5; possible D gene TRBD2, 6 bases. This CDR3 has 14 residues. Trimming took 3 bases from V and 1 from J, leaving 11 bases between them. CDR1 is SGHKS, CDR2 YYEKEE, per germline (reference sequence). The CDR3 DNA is TGTGCCAGCAGCTCTTACGGGAGTTCCTACGAGCAGTACTTC. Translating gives CASSSYGSSYEQYF.

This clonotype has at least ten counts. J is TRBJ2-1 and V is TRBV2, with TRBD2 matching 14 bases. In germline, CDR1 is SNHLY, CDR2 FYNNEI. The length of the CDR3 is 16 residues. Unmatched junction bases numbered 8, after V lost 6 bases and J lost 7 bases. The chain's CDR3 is CASRQTGLAGANEQFF. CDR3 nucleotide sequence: TGTGCCAGCAGACAGACGGGACTAGCGGGAGCGAATGAGCAGTTCTTC.

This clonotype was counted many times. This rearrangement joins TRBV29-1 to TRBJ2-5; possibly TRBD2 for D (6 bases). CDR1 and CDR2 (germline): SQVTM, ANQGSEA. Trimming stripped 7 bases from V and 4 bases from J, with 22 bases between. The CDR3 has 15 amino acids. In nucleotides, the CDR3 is TGCAGCGGGTCAAAAAGAGGCGGAGGGCTAGAGACCCAGTACTTC. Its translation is CSGSKRGGGLETQYF.

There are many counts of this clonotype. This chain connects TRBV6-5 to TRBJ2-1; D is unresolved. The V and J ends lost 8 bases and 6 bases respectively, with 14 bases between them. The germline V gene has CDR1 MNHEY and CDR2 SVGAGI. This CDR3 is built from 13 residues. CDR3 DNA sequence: TGTGCCAGCCAAACCATTTCGGGCAATGAGCAGTTCTTC. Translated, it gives CASQTISGNEQFF.

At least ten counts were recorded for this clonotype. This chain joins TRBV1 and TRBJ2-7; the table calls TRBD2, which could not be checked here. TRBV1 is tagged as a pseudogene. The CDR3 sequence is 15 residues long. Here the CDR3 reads CTSSQGAGGPYEQYF. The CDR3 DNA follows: TGCACCAGCAGCCAGGGAGCGGGAGGGCCCTACGAGCAGTACTTC.

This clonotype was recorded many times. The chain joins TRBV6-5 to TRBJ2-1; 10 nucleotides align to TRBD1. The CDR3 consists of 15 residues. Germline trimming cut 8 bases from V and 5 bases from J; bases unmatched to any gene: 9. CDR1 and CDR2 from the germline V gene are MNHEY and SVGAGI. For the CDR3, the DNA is TGTGCCAGCGACGACCCCGGGACAGGGGACAATGAGCAGTTCTTC. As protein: CASDDPGTGDNEQFF.

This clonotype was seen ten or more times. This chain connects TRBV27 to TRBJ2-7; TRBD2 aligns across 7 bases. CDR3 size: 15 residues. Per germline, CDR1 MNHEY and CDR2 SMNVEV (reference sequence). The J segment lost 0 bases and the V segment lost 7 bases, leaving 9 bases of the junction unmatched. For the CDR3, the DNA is TGTGCCAGCACAAGGGGCGGGGGAAGCTCCTACGAGCAGTACTTC. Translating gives CASTRGGGSSYEQYF.

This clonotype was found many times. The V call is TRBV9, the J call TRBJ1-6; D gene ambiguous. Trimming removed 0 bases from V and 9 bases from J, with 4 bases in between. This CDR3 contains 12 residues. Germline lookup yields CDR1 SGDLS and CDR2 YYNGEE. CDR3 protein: CASSVDGSPLHF. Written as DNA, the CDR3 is TGTGCCAGCAGCGTAGACGGTTCACCCCTCCACTTT.

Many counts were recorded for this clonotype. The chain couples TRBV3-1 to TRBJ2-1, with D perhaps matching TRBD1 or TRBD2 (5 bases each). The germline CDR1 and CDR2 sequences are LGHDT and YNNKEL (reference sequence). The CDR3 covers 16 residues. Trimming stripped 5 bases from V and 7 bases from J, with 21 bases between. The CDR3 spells CASSVRGEEVGNEQFF. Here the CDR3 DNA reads TGTGCCAGCAGCGTAAGGGGAGAAGAGGTCGGGAATGAGCAGTTCTTC.

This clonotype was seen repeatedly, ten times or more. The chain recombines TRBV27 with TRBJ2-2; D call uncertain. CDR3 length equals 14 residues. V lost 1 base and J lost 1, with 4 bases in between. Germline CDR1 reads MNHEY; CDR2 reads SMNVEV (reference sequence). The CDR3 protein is CASSLYMNTGELFF. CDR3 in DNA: TGTGCCAGCAGTTTATACATGAACACCGGGGAGCTGTTTTTT.

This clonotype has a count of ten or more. CDR3 sequence (DNA): TGCAGTGTTGAGGGACAGGGCAATCAGCCCCAGCATTTT. Translating gives CSVEGQGNQPQHF. The chain has TRBV20-1 and TRBJ1-5; TRBD1 matches 8 bases. Germline lookup yields CDR1 DFQATT and CDR2 SNEGSKA (reference sequence). Trimming took 7 bases from V and 2 from J; bases not matched to a gene: 4. The CDR3 contains 13 residues.